These 27 T cell receptor beta chains came from one sample sequenced in a study of OX40 agonist ivuxolimab in advanced cancers. Assay used: immunoSEQ multiplex PCR; TCRdb lists only in-frame clones, some missing. The sample includes tens of thousands of clones, about nine tenths of them seen just once. The specimen comprised CD4+ or CD8+ T cells sorted from blood, sampled in a trial of the OX40 agonist ivuxolimab. Source of these receptors: an adult with an advanced solid tumor such as melanoma, head and neck, liver or kidney cancer.

This clone was seen only a few times. The rearrangement uses TRBV9 and TRBJ2-3, with a possible D match to TRBD2 (6 bases). The CDR3 contains 14 residues. The V end was cut by 0 bases, the J end by 5 bases, with 10 bases between. Germline lookup yields CDR1 SGDLS and CDR2 YYNGEE. The chain's CDR3 is CASSVAGAGDTQYF. The CDR3 DNA sequence: TGTGCCAGCAGCGTAGCGGGAGCGGGAGATACGCAGTATTTT.

The J gene is TRBJ1-1, the V gene TRBV6-5, with 8 bases lining up with TRBD1. The CDR3 is 13 amino acids. Germline CDR1 and CDR2: MNHEY and SVGAGI. Losses at the gene ends were 11 bases for V and 4 bases for J; bases not matched to a gene: 9. The chain's CDR3 is CAAQGASATEAFF. The DNA of the CDR3 is TGTGCCGCCCAGGGGGCTAGCGCCACTGAAGCTTTCTTT.

The chain carries TRBV5-1 and TRBJ2-1; 7 nucleotides align to TRBD2. Per the germline V gene, CDR1 is SGHRS and CDR2 is YFSETQ. With V trimmed by 0 bases and J by 8 bases, 8 bases remained unmatched. CDR3 length: 15 amino acids. The CDR3 nucleotides read TGCGCCAGCAGCTTGGTGGGCGGGAGTAAGGATGAGCAGTTCTTC. This sequence encodes CASSLVGGSKDEQFF.

The chain couples TRBV5-1 to TRBJ2-3; no clear D. CDR1 and CDR2 from the germline V gene are SGHRS and YFSETQ. V was trimmed by 2 bases and J by 2 bases, leaving 18 bases between them. This CDR3 spans 17 amino acids. CDR3 nucleotides: TGCGCCAGCAGCTTACCGAGACTTCCTATTAACACAGATACGCAGTATTTT. The encoded protein is CASSLPRLPINTDTQYF.

The chain has TRBV7-2 and TRBJ2-7, with D possibly matching TRBD2 (6 bases). Germline V gene sequence: CDR1 SGHTA, CDR2 FQGNSA. The V end was cut by 3 bases, the J end by 4 bases, with 19 bases between. CDR3 length: 16 residues. The CDR3 region has the DNA TGTGCCAGCAGCTTGGGGACTTTTGGGAGTCAGTACGAGCAGTACTTC. It encodes CASSLGTFGSQYEQYF.

The chain couples TRBV18 to TRBJ2-1; TRBD1 agrees at 10 bases. V lost 1 base, J lost 0 bases, and 9 bases stayed unmatched. Germline CDR1 is KGHSH and CDR2 is LQKENI. The CDR3 extends over 19 amino acids. The CDR3 protein is CASSPLPGQGLSSYNEQFF. The CDR3 region has the DNA TGTGCCAGCTCACCACTTCCGGGACAGGGGCTTAGCTCCTACAATGAGCAGTTCTTC. Drawing the rest from reference TRBV18 and TRBJ2-1, the complete variable domain is NAGVMQNPRHLVRRRGQEARLRCSPMKGHSHVYWYRQLPEEGLKFMVYLQKENIIDESGMPKERFSAEFPKEGPSILRIQQVVRGDSAAYFCASSPLPGQGLSSYNEQFFGPGTRLTVL.

This sequence joins TRBV6-4 and TRBJ1-1, with a possible D match to TRBD1 (5 bases). Deletions cut 2 bases from V and 4 bases from J, with 11 bases between. This CDR3 has 14 residues. Germline V gene lookup returns CDR1 MRHNA and CDR2 SNTAGT. The CDR3 coding sequence is TGTGCCAGCAGTGACGGGGGAGGTGGCACTGAAGCTTTCTTT. It translates to CASSDGGGGTEAFF.

The chain employs TRBV9 and TRBJ1-4; TRBD1 matches at 9 bases. CDR3 length: 15 amino acids. The V and J ends lost 4 bases and 5 bases, in that order; junction bases with no gene match: 6. The germline V gene has CDR1 SGDLS and CDR2 YYNGEE. The CDR3 DNA reads TGTGCCAGCAGCACACAGACAGGGGGGAATGAAAAACTGTTTTTT. Protein: CASSTQTGGNEKLFF.

This clone was detected only once. This chain uses TRBV28 with TRBJ2-1; TRBD1 is a possible D gene (5 bases). Trimming cost V 8 bases and J 5 bases, with 19 bases left between them. The CDR3 is 15 residues long. Germline lookup yields CDR1 MDHEN and CDR2 SYDVKM. In DNA form, the CDR3 reads TGTGCCAGCCCCCCCGCCAGGGAAATTAACAATGAGCAGTTCTTC. It yields the protein CASPPAREINNEQFF.

The chain has TRBV18 and TRBJ2-7, with 7 bases identical to TRBD1. V shed 6 bases, J shed 2 bases, and the junction held 7 bases outside the gene matches. Germline CDR1 KGHSH, CDR2 LQKENI. CDR3 size: 14 residues. CDR3 nucleotides: TGTGCCAGCTCTCCGGACAGGCGCCCCTACGAGCAGTACTTC. Its protein is CASSPDRRPYEQYF. Filled out from reference TRBV18 and TRBJ2-7, the complete variable domain reads NAGVMQNPRHLVRRRGQEARLRCSPMKGHSHVYWYRQLPEEGLKFMVYLQKENIIDESGMPKERFSAEFPKEGPSILRIQQVVRGDSAAYFCASSPDRRPYEQYFGPGTRLTVT.

The chain joins TRBV7-8 to TRBJ2-7, with 10 bases that match TRBD2. The germline CDR1 and CDR2 sequences are SGHVS and FQNEAQ. Unmatched junction bases numbered 8, after V lost 5 bases and J lost 4 bases. CDR3 length: 15 amino acids. CDR3 loop: CASSRTSGTPYEQYF. Here the CDR3 DNA reads TGTGCCAGCAGCCGGACTAGCGGAACCCCATACGAGCAGTACTTC.

This clone was seen once. This rearrangement joins TRBV5-1 to TRBJ2-2; 7 positions agree with TRBD1. This CDR3 comprises 14 residues. J was trimmed by 3 bases and V by 4 bases; bases with no gene match: 3. Germline V gene data show CDR1 as SGHRS and CDR2 as YFSETQ. CDR3: CASSPGQYTGELFF. The CDR3 nucleotides are TGCGCCAGCAGCCCGGGACAGTACACCGGGGAGCTGTTTTTT.

The gene calls are TRBV2 and TRBJ2-3; D ambiguous. The ends were cut back, 8 bases at V and 4 bases at J, with 22 bases in the middle. CDR1 SNHLY and CDR2 FYNNEI come from the germline V gene. The CDR3 consists of 16 residues. The CDR3 region is CASSPILVTGADTQYF. The CDR3 DNA is TGTGCCAGCTCCCCAATTCTAGTTACCGGCGCAGATACGCAGTATTTT.

The chain combines TRBV7-6 with TRBJ2-3, with D uncertain. Germline loops: CDR1 SGHVS, CDR2 FNYEAQ. Trimming removed 8 bases from V and 2 bases from J, with 8 bases in between. The CDR3 contains 12 residues. For the CDR3, the DNA is TGTGCCAGCTCCCAGCACACAGATACGCAGTATTTT. Translating it yields CASSQHTDTQYF.

The chain combines TRBV30 with TRBJ1-2; 9 bases are a match to TRBD1. The CDR3 loop spans 15 amino acids. Losses at the gene ends were 0 bases for V and 4 bases for J; bases not matched to a gene: 6. CDR1 GTSNPN and CDR2 SVGIG come from the germline V gene (reference sequence). CDR3 nucleotides: TGTGCCTGGAGTGTACTAGGACAGGGGATCTATGGCTACACCTTC. This gives the protein CAWSVLGQGIYGYTF.

Here the CDR3 DNA reads TGTGCCAGCAGGTTCGGACAAATCTTCACAGATACGCAGTATTTT. This sequence encodes CASRFGQIFTDTQYF. The gene calls are TRBV2 and TRBJ2-3, with a weak D call TRBD1 (5 bases). The CDR3 is 15 amino acids. Germline V gene lookup returns CDR1 SNHLY and CDR2 FYNNEI. The V and J ends lost 6 bases and 2 bases respectively, with 15 bases between them.

The V call is TRBV19, the J call TRBJ2-7; D remains unclear. CDR1 is LNHDA and CDR2 is SQIVND in the germline V gene (reference sequence). The CDR3 runs to 13 residues. The V end was cut by 5 bases, the J end by 1 base, with 9 bases between. This CDR3 reads CASSDSFSYEQYF. CDR3 sequence (DNA): TGTGCCAGTAGTGACTCCTTTTCCTACGAGCAGTACTTC.

J is TRBJ1-1 and V is TRBV18; D gene unclear. Germline V lookup: CDR1 KGHSH, CDR2 LQKENI. The length of the CDR3 is 15 residues. V was shortened by 3 bases and J by 0 bases, with 11 bases between the two germline ends. DNA of the CDR3: TGTGCCAGCTCACCCGTAGACGGGCTGAACACTGAAGCTTTCTTT. Translated, it gives CASSPVDGLNTEAFF.

This clone was counted a few times. The chain uses TRBV7-9 and TRBJ2-7, with D tentatively TRBD1 or TRBD2 (5 bases each). Looked up from germline, CDR1 is SEHNR and CDR2 is FQNEAQ (reference sequence). V lost 6 bases and J 1 base, leaving 7 bases between the germline ends. The CDR3 spans 12 residues. For the CDR3, the DNA is TGTGCCAGCAGGGGACGGTCCTACGAGCAGTACTTC. Translating gives CASRGRSYEQYF. Full variable domain (rest looked up from reference TRBV7-9 and TRBJ2-7): DTGVSQNPRHKITKRGQNVTFRCDPISEHNRLYWYRQTLGQGPEFLTYFQNEAQLEKSRLLSDRFSAERPKGSFSTLEIQRTEQGDSAMYLCASRGRSYEQYFGPGTRLTVT.

This clone was found once. V and J are TRBV6-1 and TRBJ2-5; no firm D call. Germline CDR1 reads MNHNS; CDR2 reads SASEGT. The V end lost 7 bases, the J end lost 0 bases, and 12 bases lay between the germline ends. The CDR3 spans 14 residues. CDR3 sequence: CASIGQPYQETQYF. The DNA of the CDR3 is TGTGCCAGCATCGGGCAGCCGTACCAAGAGACCCAGTACTTC.

The V and J genes are TRBV15 and TRBJ2-1; 7 bases fit TRBD1. CDR1 and CDR2 (germline): LNHNV, YYDKDF (reference sequence). Trimming removed 5 bases from V and 5 bases from J; junction bases left unmatched: 6. The CDR3 runs 14 residues. The CDR3 loop reads CATSLGQGDNEQFF. The CDR3 region has the DNA TGTGCCACCAGCCTTGGGCAGGGGGACAATGAGCAGTTCTTC.

The chain couples TRBV18 to TRBJ2-1, with D possibly being TRBD2 (5 bases). Germline V gene sequence: CDR1 KGHSH, CDR2 LQKENI. The CDR3 is 12 residues long. Trimming pared 4 bases from V and 10 bases from J, leaving 11 bases between. CDR3 sequence: CASSLDLGEQFF. In DNA, the CDR3 is TGTGCCAGCTCACTGGACTTAGGAGAGCAGTTCTTC. The complete variable domain, with remaining parts taken from reference TRBV18 and TRBJ2-1, reads NAGVMQNPRHLVRRRGQEARLRCSPMKGHSHVYWYRQLPEEGLKFMVYLQKENIIDESGMPKERFSAEFPKEGPSILRIQQVVRGDSAAYFCASSLDLGEQFFGPGTRLTVL.

V is TRBV29-1 and J is TRBJ1-1; D gene uncertain. V was clipped by 4 bases and J by 5 bases, with 17 bases between them. CDR1 SQVTM and CDR2 ANQGSEA come from the germline V gene. The CDR3 length is 14 residues. Written as DNA, the CDR3 is TGCAGCGTTGCCCCACGTCTCAGCAAAACTGAAGCTTTCTTT. It is translated as CSVAPRLSKTEAFF. Looking up the rest from reference TRBV29-1 and TRBJ1-1 gives the full variable domain: SAVISQKPSRDICQRGTSLTIQCQVDSQVTMMFWYRQQPGQSLTLIATANQGSEATYESGFVIDKFPISRPNLTFSTLTVSNMSPEDSSIYLCSVAPRLSKTEAFFGQGTRLTVV.

This chain links TRBV4-1 with TRBJ2-1, with D uncertain. Germline CDR1 MGHRA, CDR2 YSYEKL. The CDR3 runs to 13 residues. V was cut by 4 bases and J by 12 bases, with 16 bases left in between. The CDR3 nucleotides are TGCGCCAGCAGCCGGCTGGCGTCGGGTGTGCAGTTCTTC. Translation gives CASSRLASGVQFF.

This clone appeared a few times. This chain uses TRBV7-9 with TRBJ2-7; D call uncertain. The CDR3 sequence is 12 residues long. Germline V gene lookup returns CDR1 SEHNR and CDR2 FQNEAQ (reference sequence). Trimming removed 5 bases from V and 7 bases from J, with 12 bases in between. The CDR3 bases are TGTGCCAGCAGCCCGAAGGCGGAAGAGCAGTACTTC. It yields the protein CASSPKAEEQYF.

J is TRBJ2-5 and V is TRBV25-1; either TRBD1 or TRBD2 may supply D (5 bases each). The CDR3 runs 16 residues. Looked up from germline, CDR1 is MGHDK and CDR2 is SYGVNS. V was pared by 1 base and J by 5 bases, with 17 bases between. CDR3 sequence reads: CASSEWGGGVWETQYF. CDR3 DNA sequence: TGTGCCAGCAGTGAATGGGGCGGAGGAGTTTGGGAGACCCAGTACTTC. The full variable domain, rest sourced from reference TRBV25-1 and TRBJ2-5, is EADIYQTPRYLVIGTGKKITLECSQTMGHDKMYWYQQDPGMELHLIHYSYGVNSTEKGDLSSESTVSRIRTEHFPLTLESARPSHTSQYLCASSEWGGGVWETQYFGPGTRLLVL.

This sequence joins TRBV2 and TRBJ2-7; 7 positions match TRBD2. The CDR3 extends over 15 amino acids. The junction had 4 bases not matched to a gene; V was cut back by 0 bases and J by 2 bases. Germline loops: CDR1 SNHLY, CDR2 FYNNEI. The CDR3 spells CASSEAASGTYEQYF. The DNA for the CDR3 is TGTGCCAGCAGTGAAGCGGCTAGCGGAACCTACGAGCAGTACTTC.